The 18 T cell receptor beta chains given below trace back to one sample, sequenced in a study of T-cell memory formation after mild COVID-19. In TCRdb, the 5' RACE reads were re-called with MiXCR into one record per CDR3 protein. The sample records around 500,000 distinct CDR3 sequences, 18% being singletons. The sequenced material came from PBMCs or a T cell subset sorted from them (not recorded which). These receptor sequences come from an adult woman who had mild COVID-19 (a few samples of this study predate the infection). Cell type and time point are not known.

The chain recombines TRBV11-2 with TRBJ1-2; the match to TRBD1 covers 7 bases. After removal of 3 bases from V and 4 bases from J, the junction contained 11 bases not matched to a gene. The CDR3 sequence is 16 residues long. CDR1 and CDR2 (germline): SGHAT, FQNNGV. CDR3 loop: CASSLLMGTAPYGYTF. The CDR3 coding sequence is TGTGCCAGCAGCTTGCTTATGGGGACAGCACCCTATGGCTACACCTTC.

This clonotype was detected a few times. V is TRBV6-2 or TRBV6-3 and J is TRBJ1-4; 10 bases map to TRBD1. Germline V gene lookup returns CDR1 MNHEY and CDR2 SVGEGT. Trimming at V came to 4 bases and at J to 2 bases, leaving 13 bases not matched to a gene. This CDR3 has 19 amino acids. The CDR3 protein is CASSSGTGARRSTNEKLFF. The CDR3 bases are TGTGCCAGCAGTTCCGGGACAGGGGCCCGCCGGTCGACTAATGAAAAACTGTTTTTT.

The rearrangement uses TRBV12-3 or TRBV12-4 and TRBJ1-2; 10 bases are shared with TRBD1. This CDR3 region has 15 residues. V gave up 4 bases and J gave up 4 bases; unmatched junction bases: 6. CDR3 loop: CASSWTGGSGYGYTF. The DNA for the CDR3 is TGTGCCAGCAGTTGGACAGGGGGATCTGGCTATGGCTACACCTTC.

V usage is TRBV7-9 and J usage is TRBJ2-7; the D gene could be TRBD1 or TRBD2 (5 bases each). Trimming took off 5 bases at V and 5 bases at J, with 28 bases between the two ends. The germline V gene encodes CDR1 SEHNR and CDR2 FQNEAQ (reference sequence). The CDR3 is made up of 18 amino acids. The CDR3 coding sequence is TGTGCCAGCAGCCCCTCCCTCCCGGGACGGGGCTGGGGAGACGAGCAGTACTTC. Amino acid sequence: CASSPSLPGRGWGDEQYF.

In this sample, this clonotype turned up many times. This chain uses TRBV20-1 with TRBJ2-1; TRBD2 matches 11 bases. This CDR3 has 15 amino acids. Germline loops: CDR1 DFQATT, CDR2 SNEGSKA (reference sequence). The V segment lost 2 bases and the J segment 3 bases; nucleotides outside the gene matches: 3. CDR3: CSARPTSGGYNEQFF. DNA for the CDR3: TGCAGTGCTAGACCTACTAGCGGGGGCTACAATGAGCAGTTCTTC.

Only a few counts were recorded for this clonotype. The rearrangement links TRBV5-6 to TRBJ2-7, with D possibly TRBD1 on 5 matching bases. This CDR3 region has 15 residues. Germline V gene sequence: CDR1 SGHDT, CDR2 YYEEEE. Trimming stripped 2 bases from V and 0 bases from J, with 12 bases between. The CDR3 sequence: CASSLPTVSSYEQYF. The CDR3 nucleotides read TGTGCCAGCAGCTTACCGACAGTGAGCTCCTACGAGCAGTACTTC.

V is TRBV25-1 and J is TRBJ1-2; D is undetermined. The CDR3 runs 13 residues. Germline-derived CDR1 and CDR2 are MGHDK and SYGVNS. Trimming shortened V by 1 base and J by 8 bases, and 11 bases separated the two germline ends. The CDR3 region has the DNA TGTGCCAGCAGTGAATCTTCTCGGACGGGCTACACCTTC. Protein product: CASSESSRTGYTF.

CDR3 protein: CATSAQGDNSPLHF. CDR3 nucleotide sequence: TGTGCCACCAGTGCGCAGGGGGATAATTCACCCCTCCACTTT. This chain links TRBV24-1 with TRBJ1-6, with 7 bases lining up with TRBD1. The V segment lost 5 bases and the J segment 5 bases; nucleotides outside the gene matches: 2. Germline CDR1 reads KGHDR; CDR2 reads SFDVKD. This CDR3 region has 14 residues.

This clonotype was seen only a few times. J is TRBJ1-1 and V is TRBV7-9; D gene uncertain. The V gene lost 5 bases and the J gene lost 0 bases, with 7 bases spanning the gap. This CDR3 has 13 amino acids. From germline, CDR1 is SEHNR and CDR2 FQNEAQ (reference sequence). This CDR3 reads CASSMALNTEAFF. CDR3 sequence (DNA): TGTGCCAGCAGCATGGCTCTGAACACTGAAGCTTTCTTT.

The chain employs TRBV5-1 and TRBJ2-7; D remains unclear. This CDR3 is built from 13 residues. Per germline, CDR1 SGHRS and CDR2 YFSETQ. V lost 4 bases and J lost 0, with 8 bases in between. The CDR3: CASSTDNSYEQYF. Written as DNA, the CDR3 is TGCGCCAGCAGCACCGACAACTCCTACGAGCAGTACTTC. Looking up the rest from reference TRBV5-1 and TRBJ2-7 gives the full variable domain: KAGVTQTPRYLIKTRGQQVTLSCSPISGHRSVSWYQQTPGQGLQFLFEYFSETQRNKGNFPGRFSGRQFSNSRSEMNVSTLELGDSALYLCASSTDNSYEQYFGPGTRLTVT.

The rearrangement uses TRBV20-1 and TRBJ1-2; 9 nucleotides agree with TRBD1. This CDR3 region has 16 residues. Germline lookup yields CDR1 DFQATT and CDR2 SNEGSKA (reference sequence). With 0 bases clipped from V and 4 bases from J, the junction kept 9 bases outside the gene matches. CDR3 sequence (DNA): TGCAGTGCTAGAGAACTAACATTGGACAGGGGCTATGGCTACACCTTC. Translating gives CSARELTLDRGYGYTF.

There are a few counts of this clonotype. The chain is built from TRBV5-1 and TRBJ2-5; a weak D match, TRBD1 (7 bases). Trimming took 0 bases from V and 5 from J, leaving 17 bases between them. The V gene's germline CDR1 is SGHRS and CDR2 YFSETQ. This CDR3 has 16 residues. DNA for the CDR3: TGCGCCAGCAGCTTGGCCGGCGCAGGGGGACTGGAGACCCAGTACTTC. Amino acid sequence: CASSLAGAGGLETQYF.

This clonotype was recorded a few times. The V and J genes are TRBV4-1 and TRBJ2-2; a possible D gene is TRBD1 (6 bases). There are 19 residues in the CDR3. Germline CDR1 MGHRA, CDR2 YSYEKL. V was cut by 0 bases and J by 1 base, with 18 bases left in between. The CDR3 nucleotides read TGCGCCAGCAGCCAAGAGGTAAACAGGGCCGCTCTGAACACCGGGGAGCTGTTTTTT. This translates into CASSQEVNRAALNTGELFF.

This clonotype was seen a few times. This sequence joins TRBV20-1 and TRBJ2-7, with a tentative D call TRBD2 (5 bases). The CDR3 is 14 amino acids. Between the trimmed V and J ends, which lost 0 bases and 2 bases, there was a span of 11 bases. In germline, CDR1 is DFQATT, CDR2 SNEGSKA (reference sequence). The CDR3 here is CSARERAQPYEQYF. The CDR3 DNA follows: TGCAGTGCTAGAGAGCGGGCCCAACCCTACGAGCAGTACTTC.

The chain is built from TRBV29-1 and TRBJ1-2; 7 bases are a match to TRBD1. The CDR3 extends over 12 amino acids. V shed 6 bases and J 8 bases; nucleotides not matched to a gene: 9. Germline CDR1 SQVTM, CDR2 ANQGSEA. CDR3 protein: CSVDRREVGYTF. Here the CDR3 DNA reads TGCAGCGTGGACAGGCGGGAGGTGGGCTACACCTTC.

This clonotype was seen a handful of times. This chain uses TRBV20-1 with TRBJ2-5, with D tentatively TRBD2 (6 bases). The CDR3 runs to 13 residues. V gave up 1 base and J gave up 5 bases, with 11 bases separating them. Germline V gives CDR1 DFQATT, CDR2 SNEGSKA (reference sequence). For the CDR3, the DNA is TGCAGTGCTAGAGCCATACGGGAGGAGACCCAGTACTTC. It is translated as CSARAIREETQYF.

This CDR3 reads CATSDPSGRRADTQYF. The CDR3 nucleotides read TGTGCCACCAGTGACCCGAGCGGGAGGAGGGCAGATACGCAGTATTTT. This chain links TRBV24-1 with TRBJ2-3; the match to TRBD2 covers 9 bases. V shed 4 bases and J 4 bases; nucleotides not matched to a gene: 8. Looked up from germline, CDR1 is KGHDR and CDR2 is SFDVKD. The CDR3 has 16 residues.

The sample holds a few counts of this clonotype. One end of the junction does not line up with germline, which may come from a read error. The V gene is TRBV7-4, the J gene TRBJ2-1; 11 bases map to TRBD2. In germline, CDR1 is SGHVT, CDR2 SQSDAQ. The CDR3 is made up of 15 amino acids. The CDR3 spells CASSLAGGLDNEQFF. The CDR3 DNA sequence: TGTGCCAGCAGCCTAGCGGGGGGCCTGGACAATGAGCAGTTCTTC.